This T cell receptor (beta chain) is drawn from a study of blood T cell repertoires in COVID-19. Study summary: The United States, Italy and Spain were the sources of the acute and convalescent COVID-19 samples.

Per the authors' pipeline: For nucleated cells, counts were estimated from reference gene primer amplification. Produced via immunoSEQ multiplex PCR; TCRdb's table is partial and in-frame only. V, J and clone size are taken as reported in that table, and D and trimming were inferred from the DNA itself. Of 180,000 or so clones in the sample, 86% were seen once. Sequenced: peripheral blood. The clonotype originates from a man in his sixties with acute or convalescent COVID-19.

The CDR3 is CASRDRVGSTEAFF. Written as DNA, the CDR3 is TGTGCCAGCAGAGACAGGGTTGGTAGCACTGAAGCTTTCTTT. This rearrangement joins TRBV2 to TRBJ1-1; 7 bases fit TRBD1. V was pared by 6 bases and J by 4 bases, with 8 bases of the junction left unmatched. Germline CDR1 SNHLY, CDR2 FYNNEI. This CDR3 contains 14 residues.